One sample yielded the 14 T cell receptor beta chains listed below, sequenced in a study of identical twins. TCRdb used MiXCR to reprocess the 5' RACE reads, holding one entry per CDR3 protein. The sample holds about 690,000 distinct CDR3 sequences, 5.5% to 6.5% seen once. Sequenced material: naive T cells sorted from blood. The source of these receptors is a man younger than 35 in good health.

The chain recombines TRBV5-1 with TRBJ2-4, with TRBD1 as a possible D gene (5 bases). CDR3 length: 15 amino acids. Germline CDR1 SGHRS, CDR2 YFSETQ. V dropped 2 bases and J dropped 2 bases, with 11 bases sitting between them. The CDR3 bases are TGCGCCAGCAGCTTCTCAGACAGTCCCAAAAACATTCAGTACTTC. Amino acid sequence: CASSFSDSPKNIQYF.

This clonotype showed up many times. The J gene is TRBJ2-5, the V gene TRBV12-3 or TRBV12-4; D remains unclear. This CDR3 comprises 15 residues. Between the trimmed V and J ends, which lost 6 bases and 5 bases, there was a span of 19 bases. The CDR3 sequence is CASSRPRLQEETQYF. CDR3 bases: TGTGCCAGCAGCCGACCGAGACTGCAAGAGGAGACCCAGTACTTC.

CDR3 sequence reads: CASSPRAGGLAETQYF. The DNA for the CDR3 is TGTGCCAGCAGTCCTCGAGCGGGAGGCCTAGCAGAGACCCAGTACTTC. The rearrangement links TRBV12-3 or TRBV12-4 to TRBJ2-5; TRBD2 matches at 9 bases. The CDR3 has 16 residues. V dropped 5 bases and J dropped 4; count of bases not matched to a gene: 11.

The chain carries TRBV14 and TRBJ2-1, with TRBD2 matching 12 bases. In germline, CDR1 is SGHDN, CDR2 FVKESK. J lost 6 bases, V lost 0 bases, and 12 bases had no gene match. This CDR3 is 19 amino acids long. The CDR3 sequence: CASSQEGSSGRGGLNEQFF. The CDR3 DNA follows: TGTGCCAGCAGCCAAGAAGGATCTAGCGGGAGGGGGGGGCTCAATGAGCAGTTCTTC.

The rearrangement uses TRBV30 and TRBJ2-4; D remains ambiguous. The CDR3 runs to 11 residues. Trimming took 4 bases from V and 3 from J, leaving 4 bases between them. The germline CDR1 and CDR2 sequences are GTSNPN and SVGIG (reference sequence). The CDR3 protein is CAWTFKNIQYF. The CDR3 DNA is TGTGCCTGGACCTTCAAAAACATTCAGTACTTC.

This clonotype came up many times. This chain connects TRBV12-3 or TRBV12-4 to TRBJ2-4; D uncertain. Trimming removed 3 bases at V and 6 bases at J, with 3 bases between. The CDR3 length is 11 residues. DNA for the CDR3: TGTGCCAGCAGTTTGTCAAACATTCAGTACTTC. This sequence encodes CASSLSNIQYF.

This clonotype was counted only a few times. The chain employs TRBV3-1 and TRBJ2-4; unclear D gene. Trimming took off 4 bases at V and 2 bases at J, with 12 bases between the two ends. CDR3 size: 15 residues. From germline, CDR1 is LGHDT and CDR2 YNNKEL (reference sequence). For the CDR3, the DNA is TGTGCCAGCAGCCCGTCTGTGGGGTCCAAAAACATTCAGTACTTC. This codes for CASSPSVGSKNIQYF.

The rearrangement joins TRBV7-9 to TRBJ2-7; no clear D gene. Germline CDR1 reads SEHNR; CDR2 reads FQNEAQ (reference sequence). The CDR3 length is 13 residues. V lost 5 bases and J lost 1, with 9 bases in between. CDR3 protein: CASSPGESYEQYV. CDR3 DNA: TGTGCCAGCAGCCCAGGCGAGTCCTACGAGCAGTACGTC.

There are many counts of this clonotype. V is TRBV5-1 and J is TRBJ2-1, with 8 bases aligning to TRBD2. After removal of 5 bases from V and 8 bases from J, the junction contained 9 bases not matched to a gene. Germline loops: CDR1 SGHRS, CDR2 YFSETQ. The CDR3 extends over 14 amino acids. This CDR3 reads CASSRAGGVDEQFF. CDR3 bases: TGCGCCAGCAGTCGGGCGGGAGGTGTTGATGAGCAGTTCTTC.

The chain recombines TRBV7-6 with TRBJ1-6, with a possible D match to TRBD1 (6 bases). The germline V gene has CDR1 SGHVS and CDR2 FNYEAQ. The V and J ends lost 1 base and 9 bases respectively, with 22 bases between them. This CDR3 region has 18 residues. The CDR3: CASSLGSAGARRGSPLHF. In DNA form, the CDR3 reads TGTGCCAGCAGCTTAGGATCGGCAGGGGCCCGAAGGGGTTCACCCCTCCACTTT.

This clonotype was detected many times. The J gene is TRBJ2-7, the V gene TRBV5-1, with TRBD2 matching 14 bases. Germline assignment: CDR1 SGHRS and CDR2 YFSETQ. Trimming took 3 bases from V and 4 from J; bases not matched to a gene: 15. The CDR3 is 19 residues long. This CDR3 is CASSSSWTRLAGGPYEQYF. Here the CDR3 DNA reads TGCGCCAGCAGCTCTTCTTGGACGAGACTAGCGGGAGGGCCGTACGAGCAGTACTTC.

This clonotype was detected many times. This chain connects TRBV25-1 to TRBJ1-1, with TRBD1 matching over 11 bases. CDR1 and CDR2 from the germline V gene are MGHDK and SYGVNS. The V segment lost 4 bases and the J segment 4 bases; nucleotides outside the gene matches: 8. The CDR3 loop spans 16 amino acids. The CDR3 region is CASSALEGQGGTEAFF. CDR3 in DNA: TGTGCCAGCAGTGCCCTCGAGGGACAGGGGGGCACTGAAGCTTTCTTT.

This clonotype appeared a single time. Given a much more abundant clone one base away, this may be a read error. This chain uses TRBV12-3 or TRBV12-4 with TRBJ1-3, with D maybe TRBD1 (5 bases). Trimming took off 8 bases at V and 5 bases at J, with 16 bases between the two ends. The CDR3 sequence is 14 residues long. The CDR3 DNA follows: TGTGCCAGCCAAATGGGGGTCACTAGAAACACCATATATTTT. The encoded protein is CASQMGVTRNTIYF.

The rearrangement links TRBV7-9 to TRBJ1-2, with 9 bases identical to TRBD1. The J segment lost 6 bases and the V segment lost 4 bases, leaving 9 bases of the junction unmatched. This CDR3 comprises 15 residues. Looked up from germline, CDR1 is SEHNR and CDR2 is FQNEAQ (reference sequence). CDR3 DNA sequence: TGTGCCAGCAGCTCTCCGGGACAGGGAACGAATGGCTACACCTTC. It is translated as CASSSPGQGTNGYTF.